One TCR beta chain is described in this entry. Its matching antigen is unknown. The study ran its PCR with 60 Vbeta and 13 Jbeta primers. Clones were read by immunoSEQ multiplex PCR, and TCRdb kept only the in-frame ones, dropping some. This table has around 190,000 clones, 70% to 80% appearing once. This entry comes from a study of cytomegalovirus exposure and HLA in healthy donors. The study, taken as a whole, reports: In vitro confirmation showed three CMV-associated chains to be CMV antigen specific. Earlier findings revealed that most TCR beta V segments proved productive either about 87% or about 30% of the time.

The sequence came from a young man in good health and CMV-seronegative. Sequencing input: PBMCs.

The CDR3 spells CASSPQGGFDEQYF. CDR3 in DNA: TGTGCCAGCAGCCCCCAGGGGGGTTTCGACGAGCAGTACTTC. The chain is built from TRBV7-9 and TRBJ2-7; possible D gene TRBD1, 7 bases. CDR3 length: 14 amino acids. Trimming left V 5 bases short and J 5 bases short, with 16 bases between. Germline V gene data show CDR1 as SEHNR and CDR2 as FQNEAQ (reference sequence).